This T cell receptor beta chain was found in a study of T-cell reconstitution after alpha-beta-depleted transplantation in children. General study points: Roughly two months post-transplant, alpha-beta T cells reportedly originated from several hundred graft clones that had expanded. One year post-transplant, T-cell counts and diversity were largely derived from T cells produced anew. There were some patients whose high TCRbeta diversity at day 60 came from surviving recipient T cells and thymic progenitors.

About this clonotype itself: Its target is not known.

TCRbeta library construction was performed incorporating unique molecular identifiers. TCRdb used MiXCR to reprocess the PCR reads, holding one entry per CDR3 protein. Of about 600,000 distinct CDR3 sequences listed, around 23% are singletons. V lost 6 bases, J lost 6 bases, and 9 bases stayed unmatched. The CDR3 runs to 15 residues. This clonotype was sampled from a boy less than two years old who had a stem cell transplant for acute myeloid leukemia, so the T cells may come from the graft donor. This sample comprised PBMCs, mostly from graft donor cells, obtained 360 days after TCRalphabeta/CD19-depleted stem cell transplant. V usage is TRBV12-3 or TRBV12-4 and J usage is TRBJ2-1; 9 bases agree with TRBD1. The CDR3 region has the DNA TGTGCCAGCAGCGACCCGACAGGGGGGAGCAATGAGCAGTTCTTC. It codes for CASSDPTGGSNEQFF.